Sequencing of this T cell receptor (beta chain) was carried out in a study of T cells in Graves' hyperthyroidism and ophthalmopathy. Points from the study as a whole: The model foresaw ophthalmopathy a median around 6.8 months prior to onset.

Amplification of TCR beta CDR3 regions used RNA as the template. The primer set for the first-round RT-PCR of the TCR CDR3 was HTBI. TCRdb reprocessed the multiplex PCR reads with MiXCR, giving one entry per CDR3 protein. The repertoire includes roughly 510,000 distinct CDR3 sequences, over 45% of them detected once, and 44% sits in the top ten. This clonotype was counted at least ten times. The antigen is unknown. Together with thyroid ultrasound, orbital computed tomography, serum thyroxine and TRAb, clinical symptoms were used for diagnoses. Sequencing input: peripheral blood or thyroid tissue (not recorded which). This TCR was sampled from an adult woman with Graves' disease, either hyperthyroidism or ophthalmopathy (not recorded which).

CDR3 sequence reads: CSANPLGDYGYTF. CDR3 DNA: TGCAGTGCTAACCCCCTCGGTGATTATGGCTACACCTTC. The rearrangement uses TRBV20-1 and TRBJ1-2; D not certain. V was pared by 4 bases and J by 5 bases, with 14 bases between. CDR1 and CDR2 (germline): DFQATT, SNEGSKA (reference sequence). The CDR3 sequence is 13 residues long.